Listed below are T cell receptor beta chains from one sample, sequenced in a study of cytomegalovirus exposure and HLA in healthy donors. Repertoires were generated with immunoSEQ multiplex PCR, while TCRdb's copy carries only in-frame clones and drops some. The sample has 90,000 or so clones, roughly 67% seen once. The sample taken for sequencing was PBMCs. The origin of the receptors is a boy aged 5 to 17 in good health and CMV-seropositive. Each CDR3 is given with its conserved first and last residue. Each record gives: J gene, V gene, CDR3 length, CDR3 protein.

TRBJ1-3,TRBV29-1,16,CSENSGTEVSGNTIYF
TRBJ2-2,TRBV18,14,CASSRTKNTGELFF
TRBJ2-5,TRBV7-2,16,CASSLGLGGGQETQYF
TRBJ1-5,TRBV10-2,15,CASSERIQSNQPQHF
TRBJ2-3,TRBV7-9,16,CASSLQGGASTDTQYF
TRBJ1-2,TRBV6-1,12,CASSLRLYGYTF
TRBJ1-5,TRBV4-2,15,CASSQDEGSNQPQNF
TRBJ1-1,TRBV13,14,CASSLDTKNTEAFF
TRBJ1-1,TRBV6-6,14,CASSYSRGNTEAFF
TRBJ2-1,TRBV29-1,13,CSVEDHPGNEQFF
TRBJ1-2,TRBV7-9,13,CASSSDSTYGYTF
TRBJ2-4,TRBV29-1,14,CSVADRGAKNIQYF
TRBJ1-6,TRBV2,16,CASSDEASSYNSPLHF
TRBJ2-2,TRBV4-1,16,CASSQGLTSARLELFF
TRBJ2-7,TRBV27,15,CASTTNLDRAGEQYF
TRBJ2-7,TRBV10-2,14,CASSGPVSAQGQYF
TRBJ1-1,TRBV19,15,CASSTRQGMNTEAFF
TRBJ1-2,TRBV5-1,15,CASSLVLGAQRDYPF
TRBJ2-7,TRBV6-1,17,CASSEGSDRVYSHEQYF
TRBJ2-1,TRBV4-2,14,CASSQESIYNEQFF
TRBJ2-2,TRBV30,15,CACQGTGSGNGELFF
TRBJ1-1,TRBV4-1,14,CASRWGQADTEAFF
TRBJ2-7,TRBV30,15,CAWSRRGAGGRQQYF
TRBJ2-7,TRBV27,15,CASRPAGTGSREQYF
TRBJ2-2,TRBV9,18,CASSPEIPGQITTGELFF
TRBJ2-7,TRBV5-4,15,CASSGLAGGSYEQYF
TRBJ1-2,TRBV6-5,13,CASSDRVNYGYTF
TRBJ2-7,TRBV2,11,CASSGRYEQYF
TRBJ2-7,TRBV11-1,15,CASSLGPGVAFEQYF
TRBJ1-2,TRBV15,12,CATSREGDGYTF
TRBJ2-2,TRBV9,16,CASSVTGTGRTGELFF